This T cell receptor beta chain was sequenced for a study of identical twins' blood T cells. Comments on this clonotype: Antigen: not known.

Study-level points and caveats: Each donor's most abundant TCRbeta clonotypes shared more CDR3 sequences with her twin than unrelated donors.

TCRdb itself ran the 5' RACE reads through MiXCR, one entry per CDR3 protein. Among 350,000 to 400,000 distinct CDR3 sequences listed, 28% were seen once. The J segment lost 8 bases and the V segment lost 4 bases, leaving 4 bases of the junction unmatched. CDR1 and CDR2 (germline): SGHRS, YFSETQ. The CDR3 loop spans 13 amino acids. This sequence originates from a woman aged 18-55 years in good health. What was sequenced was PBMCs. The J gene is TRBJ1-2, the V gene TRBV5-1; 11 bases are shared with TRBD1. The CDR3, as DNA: TGCGCCAGCAGCACGGACAGGGGGCAGGGCTACACCTTC. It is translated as CASSTDRGQGYTF.